Listed below are T cell receptor beta chains from one sample, sequenced in a study of post-analysis software for immune sequencing data. TCRdb passed the PCR reads through MiXCR, listing each CDR3 protein once. The top ten clones hold roughly an eighth of a sample with 450,000 or so distinct CDR3 sequences, approximately 46% of them seen once. Sequences were obtained from blood. These receptors came from a girl aged 10-17 years with multiple sclerosis. The CDR3 runs from the conserved cysteine through the conserved F or W.

TRBV10-3	TRBJ2-1	CAISDFPFGLAGVREQFF
TRBV7-2	-	CASSLGVAGGSEQYF
TRBV6-1	TRBJ2-4	CASSESGSNIQYF
TRBV5-1	TRBJ2-5	CASSSRIQGVGETQYF
TRBV20-1	TRBJ2-1	CSASTREDSYNEQFF
TRBV20-1	TRBJ2-1	CSAHSGGSYNEQFF
TRBV20-1	-	CSATGRNEQYF
TRBV10-3	TRBJ2-7	CATQQTAGEQYF
TRBV20-1	TRBJ1-1	CSAGTGLNTETFF
TRBV2	TRBJ2-4	CASSALGSFSKNIQYF
TRBV29-1	TRBJ2-7	CSASGTEQYF
TRBV6-5	TRBJ2-5	CASSSPDGGDQETQYF
TRBV20-1	TRBJ2-7	CSASPDREAYEQYF
TRBV29-1	TRBJ2-1	CSVYPDREGNEQFF
TRBV6-5	TRBJ2-7	CASSPLERHEQYF
TRBV7-8	TRBJ2-1	CASSLGRLSSYNEQFF
TRBV20-1	TRBJ2-3	CSAGTRTTTDTQYF
TRBV5-1	TRBJ2-3	CASSPGLGIGTDTQYF
TRBV27	TRBJ1-6	CASSRGGANSPLHF
TRBV7-6	TRBJ2-7	CASSLGDTYEQYF
TRBV24-1	TRBJ2-1	CATSDSSGHSSYNEQFF
TRBV28	TRBJ1-4	CASQTPSNNEKLFF
TRBV3-1	TRBJ2-1	CAGSPYYNEQFF
TRBV6-1	TRBJ1-2	CASSGRQGNYGYTF
TRBV10-3	TRBJ2-1	CAIRGADGRADYSEQFF
TRBV27	TRBJ2-1	CASSLVWYNEQFF
TRBV28	TRBJ1-1	CASWGRTEAFF
TRBV5-1	TRBJ1-1	CASSLAATGEAFF
TRBV29-1	TRBJ2-5	CSVEGDRVRNEQYF
TRBV28	TRBJ2-1	CASRNQGLAVNEQFF
TRBV10-3	TRBJ1-5	CAISGQVGDQPQHF
TRBV29-1	TRBJ2-1	CSVQGAWRNEQFF
TRBV20-1	TRBJ2-5	CSARVAGEETQYF
TRBV12-3/TRBV12-4	TRBJ2-3	CASSLSGRLDTQYF
TRBV18	TRBJ2-3	CASSPPASEGIADTQYF
TRBV20-1	TRBJ2-7	CSAPRRTSDGEQYF
TRBV5-1	TRBJ2-1	CASRTGPAGEQFF
TRBV6-1	TRBJ2-6	CASSLWGASGANVLTF
TRBV12-3/TRBV12-4	TRBJ2-4	CASTGDSRIQYF
TRBV12-3/TRBV12-4	TRBJ1-5	CASSLESGVKQPQHF